This TCR beta chain was documented in a study of vaccination and CD4 T cells after COVID-19. About the research overall: The authors exposed cells to overlapping spike peptides derived from SARS-CoV-2, HCoV-NL63, HCoV-OC43 and HCoV-229E. Study findings and constraints: Researchers report that a median approximately 87% of reactive clones in convalescent patients surfaced only post-vaccination.

Once obtained from cultured CD4+ T cells, the DNA was sequenced using the Oncomine TCR Beta short-read assay. A single record per CDR3 protein comes from TCRdb applying MiXCR to the PCR reads. Of more than 9,500 distinct CDR3 sequences in the sample, around 30% were seen once. Treatment meaning: 10-day PBMC culture with coronavirus spike peptide pools or control peptides (ViraFEST assay). On this clonotype: Antigen unknown.

Between the trimmed V and J ends, which lost 2 bases and 1 base, there was a span of 12 bases. The germline V gene encodes CDR1 MNHEY and CDR2 SVGAGI. CDR3 length: 16 residues. J is TRBJ2-1 and V is TRBV6-5; maybe TRBD1 (5 bases). This sequence was found in a human donor with COVID-19. Input material: cultured CD4+ T cells from blood. The CDR3 loop is CASSYGTGGSYNEQFF. In nucleotides, the CDR3 is TGTGCCAGCAGTTACGGAACAGGTGGATCCTACAATGAGCAGTTCTTC.